These T cell receptor beta chains were read from a single sample in a study of blood T cell repertoires in COVID-19. Only in-frame clones appear in the TCRdb table, and some are missing; sequencing was by immunoSEQ multiplex PCR. The sample holds some 360,000 clones, roughly nine tenths seen once. The sample comprised peripheral blood. These receptors were collected from a woman aged 60-75 years with COVID-19, enrolled during active disease. Both conserved end residues are part of each CDR3. A D gene is named only where the DNA matches it firmly. Not all rows give a size; the values are once, few, many and, for expanded clones, a class.

size	length	V	D	J	CDR3	DNA
-	14	TRBV13	-	TRBJ1-4	CASSLREPNEKLFF	TGTGCCAGCAGCCTACGTGAGCCTAATGAAAAACTGTTTTTT
few	15	TRBV2	-	TRBJ1-5	CASSDRGSKNQPQHF	TGTGCCAGCAGTGATAGAGGATCCAAAAATCAGCCCCAGCATTTT
-	16	TRBV5-1	TRBD1	TRBJ1-2	CASSFGQGVPNYGYTF	TGCGCCAGCAGCTTCGGACAGGGTGTTCCTAACTATGGCTACACCTTC
-	15	TRBV7-9	TRBD2	TRBJ2-7	CASSLLGGNPYEQYF	TGTGCCAGCAGCCTTCTGGGGGGGAACCCCTACGAGCAGTACTTC
-	13	TRBV18	-	TRBJ1-2	CASSPNREGGYTF	TGTGCCAGCTCACCTAACAGGGAGGGAGGCTACACCTTC
-	17	TRBV27	-	TRBJ2-7	CASSLKAGARTSYEQYF	TGTGCCAGCAGTTTAAAGGCGGGGGCCAGGACCAGTTACGAGCAGTACTTC
-	13	TRBV7-2	-	TRBJ1-2	CASSLDIDYGYTF	TGTGCCAGCAGCCTCGACATTGACTATGGCTACACCTTC
-	14	TRBV7-8	TRBD1	TRBJ1-2	CASSESTGWDGYTF	TGTGCCAGCAGCGAGTCGACAGGGTGGGATGGCTACACCTTC
once	14	TRBV5-6	-	TRBJ1-3	CASTRDYSGNTIYF	TGTGCCAGCACGAGGGACTACTCTGGAAACACCATATATTTT
-	13	TRBV5-6	-	TRBJ1-5	CASSLGAGRPQHF	TGTGCCAGCAGCTTGGGCGCAGGTAGGCCCCAGCATTTT
once	15	TRBV18	-	TRBJ1-5	CASSPLDGTSAAQHF	TGTGCCAGCTCACCTCTGGACGGGACATCAGCGGCCCAGCATTTT
-	12	TRBV10-3	-	TRBJ1-1	CAIGQMNTEAFF	TGTGCCATCGGACAGATGAACACTGAAGCTTTCTTT
-	13	TRBV7-7	-	TRBJ2-5	CASSLDRSETQYF	TGTGCCAGCAGCTTAGACAGGTCGGAGACCCAGTACTTC
-	13	TRBV12-5	-	TRBJ1-4	CASGLPSAVKLFF	TGTGCTAGTGGTTTGCCATCAGCGGTAAAACTGTTTTTT
once	15	TRBV5-1	-	TRBJ2-3	CASSSSERFRDTQYF	TGCGCCAGCAGCTCGTCTGAGAGGTTCAGAGATACGCAGTATTTT
-	13	TRBV9	-	TRBJ1-4	CASSVSGVEKLFF	TGTGCCAGCAGCGTGTCCGGAGTAGAAAAACTGTTTTTT
-	16	TRBV4-1	-	TRBJ1-2	CASSLVPGTGNYGYTF	TGCGCCAGCAGCCTGGTCCCCGGGACTGGTAACTATGGCTACACCTTC
-	15	TRBV5-1	-	TRBJ1-1	CASSFWGDGSTEAFF	TGCGCCAGCAGCTTTTGGGGGGATGGCAGCACTGAAGCTTTCTTT
-	15	TRBV11-2	TRBD2	TRBJ2-7	CASSFSGGLSYEQYF	TGTGCCAGCAGCTTCAGCGGGGGCCTATCCTACGAGCAGTACTTC
-	13	TRBV13	-	TRBJ2-1	CASSLNSYNEQFF	TGTGCCAGCAGCTTAAACAGCTACAATGAGCAGTTCTTC
-	11	TRBV4-2	-	TRBJ2-7	CASSQVSEQYF	TGTGCCAGCAGCCAAGTCTCCGAGCAGTACTTC
-	11	TRBV18	-	TRBJ2-7	CASSSGQEQYF	TGTGCCAGCTCATCGGGACAAGAGCAGTACTTC
-	14	TRBV10-2	TRBD1	TRBJ1-2	CASRETGVRSGYTF	TGCGCCAGCAGAGAGACAGGGGTAAGGAGTGGCTACACCTTC
-	13	TRBV5-1	-	TRBJ2-5	CASRRLGEETQYF	TGCGCCAGCAGAAGACTAGGGGAAGAGACCCAGTACTTC
-	17	TRBV24-1	TRBD1	TRBJ1-1	CATTTRWRGRTDTEAFF	TGTGCCACCACCACCCGATGGAGGGGGCGGACGGACACTGAAGCTTTCTTT
-	15	TRBV18	TRBD1	TRBJ1-1	CASSDRKLMNTEAFF	TGTGCCAGCTCGGACAGGAAACTTATGAACACTGAAGCTTTCTTT
-	15	TRBV27	-	TRBJ2-5	CASSSRDLGSETQYF	TGTGCCAGCAGTTCACGGGACTTGGGTTCAGAGACCCAGTACTTC